What follows is one T cell receptor (beta chain) and its context. The antigen is undetermined. Oncomine TCR Beta short-read sequencing was applied to DNA from cultured CD4+ T cells. TCRdb fed the PCR reads into MiXCR, producing one record per CDR3 protein. The table lists about 4,400 distinct CDR3 sequences, roughly a fifth of them singletons. This sample stems from a study of vaccination and CD4 T cells after COVID-19. In the study overall: SARS-CoV-2 had been detected by nasal swab PCR in convalescent patients; several were mild, one severe.

Treatment here: approximately 9-day PBMC culture with coronavirus spike peptide pools or control peptides (ViraFEST assay). Positivity by PCR occurred from March to December 2020, a period that predated US Alpha, Beta and Delta variants. General observations from the study: In convalescent patients, 304 of 307 vaccine-specific clones were spike mono-reactive.

Material for sequencing was CD4+ T cells from blood, cultured in vitro. This receptor was taken from a human donor who had recovered from COVID-19.

CDR3 loop: CASSLVVGEPANEKLFF. Written as DNA, the CDR3 is TGTGCCAGCAGCTTGGTGGTTGGGGAGCCCGCTAATGAAAAACTGTTTTTT. The genes are TRBV7-8 and TRBJ1-4; no firm D call. In germline, CDR1 is SGHVS, CDR2 FQNEAQ. V lost 3 bases and J 3 bases, leaving 17 bases between the germline ends. CDR3 length: 17 residues. Full variable domain (remainder filled in from reference TRBV7-8 and TRBJ1-4): GAGVSQSPRYKVAKRGQDVALRCDPISGHVSLFWYQQALGQGPEFLTYFQNEAQLDKSGLPSDRFFAERPEGSVSTLKIQRTQQEDSAVYLCASSLVVGEPANEKLFFGSGTQLSVL.